The rows below give T cell receptor beta chains drawn from one sample of a study of blood T cell repertoires in COVID-19. Sequenced by immunoSEQ multiplex PCR; TCRdb stores in-frame clones only, minus some. The table records roughly 65,000 clones, over 85% of them present only once. Sequenced material: peripheral blood. These receptors were obtained from a man between 65 and 85 years old with active COVID-19. The CDR3 runs from the conserved cysteine through the conserved F or W. Fields, in order: clone size, V gene, J gene, D gene, CDR3 length, CDR3 protein, CDR3 DNA. D genes are given only for firm matches. Expanded clones get a size class; other rows say once, few or many, or leave the size out.

.	TRBV15	TRBJ2-5	.	15	CATSRGARGLETQYF	TGTGCCACCAGCAGGGGCGCCCGAGGGTTGGAGACCCAGTACTTC
.	TRBV4-2	TRBJ2-2	TRBD1	15	CASSQDTGGNGELFF	TGTGCCAGCAGCCAAGATACAGGGGGGAACGGGGAGCTGTTTTTT
.	TRBV5-5	TRBJ1-4	.	14	CASSLAGVGEKLFF	TGTGCCAGCAGCTTGGCAGGGGTGGGCGAAAAACTGTTTTTT
.	TRBV4-1	TRBJ1-2	.	16	CASSQGSTAANYGYTF	TGCGCCAGCAGCCAAGGTAGTACAGCAGCTAACTATGGCTACACCTTC
.	TRBV24-1	TRBJ2-5	.	13	CATTSTTGETQYF	TGTGCCACCACGTCGACAACTGGAGAGACCCAGTACTTC
.	TRBV27	TRBJ1-2	.	15	CASTPLYSGGYGYTF	TGTGCCAGCACCCCGTTGTATTCCGGAGGCTATGGCTACACCTTC
.	TRBV3-1/TRBV3-2	TRBJ1-1	.	14	CASSQGQVNTEAFF	TGTGCCAGCAGCCAAGGCCAGGTGAACACTGAAGCTTTCTTT
.	TRBV6-6	TRBJ2-2	.	16	CASSGRSLVKTGELFF	TGTGCCAGCAGCGGAAGGAGTTTAGTGAAAACCGGGGAGCTGTTTTTT
.	TRBV3-1/TRBV3-2	TRBJ2-5	TRBD1	14	CASSLGQVFQTQYF	TGTGCCAGCAGCCTCGGACAGGTCTTCCAGACCCAGTACTTC
.	TRBV27	TRBJ2-5	TRBD2	15	CASSRGLAGRETQYF	TGTGCCAGCAGCCGGGGACTAGCGGGGAGGGAGACCCAGTACTTC
.	TRBV2	TRBJ2-1	.	11	CASSGQNEQFF	TGTGCCAGCAGTGGACAGAATGAGCAGTTCTTC
.	TRBV11-2	TRBJ2-1	.	16	CASSLGGPTMGDEQFF	TGTGCCAGCAGCTTGGGTGGGCCGACCATGGGCGATGAGCAGTTCTTC
.	TRBV4-3	TRBJ2-7	TRBD2	18	CASSQDDGTSGGTYEQYF	TGCGCCAGCAGCCAAGATGATGGGACTAGCGGGGGCACCTACGAGCAGTACTTC
once	TRBV5-1	TRBJ2-2	.	15	CASSSTGTSTGELFF	TGCGCCAGCAGCTCAACCGGGACTTCCACCGGGGAGCTGTTTTTT
few	TRBV5-1	TRBJ1-1	TRBD1	17	CASSSPGGTGGNTEAFF	TGCGCCAGCAGCTCCCCTGGGGGGACAGGGGGGAACACTGAAGCTTTCTTT
.	TRBV18	TRBJ1-5	.	14	CASSQLYSNQPQHF	TGTGCCAGCTCACAGCTATATAGCAATCAGCCCCAGCATTTT
.	TRBV19	TRBJ2-2	.	15	CASSIRQGGTGELFF	TGTGCCAGTAGTATCCGCCAAGGGGGTACCGGGGAGCTGTTTTTT
.	TRBV3-1/TRBV3-2	TRBJ2-1	.	17	CASSPSGGPPGENEQFF	TGTGCCAGCAGCCCAAGCGGAGGTCCACCGGGGGAGAATGAGCAGTTCTTC
.	TRBV11-3	TRBJ2-7	.	13	CASSIDTSYEQYF	TGTGCCAGCAGCATTGACACCTCCTACGAGCAGTACTTC
.	TRBV5-4	TRBJ1-1	TRBD1	13	CASSPGQGTEAFF	TGTGCCAGCAGCCCTGGACAGGGCACTGAAGCTTTCTTT
.	TRBV7-9	TRBJ1-1	.	12	CASSRMNTEAFF	TGTGCCAGCAGCCGTATGAACACTGAAGCTTTCTTT
.	TRBV18	TRBJ2-1	TRBD2	17	CASSSGTSGGADNEQFF	TGTGCCAGCTCCTCCGGGACTAGCGGGGGGGCTGACAATGAGCAGTTCTTC
.	TRBV3-1/TRBV3-2	TRBJ2-7	TRBD2	16	CASSPITSGGNYEQYF	TGTGCCAGCAGCCCCATCACTAGCGGGGGTAATTACGAGCAGTACTTC
.	TRBV2	TRBJ2-3	TRBD2	15	CASRQLAGGIDTQYF	TGTGCCAGCAGGCAACTAGCGGGGGGCATAGATACGCAGTATTTT
.	TRBV10-3	TRBJ2-1	.	13	CAIAVLSYNEQFF	TGTGCCATCGCGGTACTCTCCTACAATGAGCAGTTCTTC
.	TRBV7-9	TRBJ1-4	TRBD1	16	CASSSRTGATNEKLFF	TGTGCCAGCAGCTCCCGGACAGGGGCAACTAATGAAAAACTGTTTTTT
.	TRBV7-9	TRBJ2-2	.	12	CANTDRTGELFF	TGTGCCAACACCGACAGAACCGGGGAGCTGTTTTTT
.	TRBV27	TRBJ1-6	TRBD1	14	CASRGDSPNSPLHF	TGTGCCAGCAGGGGGGACAGCCCAAATTCACCCCTCCACTTT
.	TRBV4-3	TRBJ2-7	.	16	CASSQDVEGVFHEQYF	TGCGCCAGCAGCCAAGATGTCGAGGGGGTGTTCCACGAGCAGTACTTC
.	TRBV7-2	TRBJ1-6	.	15	CASSLVTGDNSPLHF	TGTGCCAGCAGCTTAGTGACAGGTGACAACTCACCCCTCCACTTT
.	TRBV7-2	TRBJ1-2	TRBD1	14	CASSSDRGNYGYTF	TGTGCCAGCAGCTCAGACAGGGGGAACTATGGCTACACCTTC
.	TRBV5-1	TRBJ1-2	.	17	CASSQGHTFRSINGYTF	TGCGCCAGCAGCCAGGGACATACTTTTCGTTCGATTAATGGCTACACCTTC
.	TRBV5-8	TRBJ2-6	TRBD1	19	CASSILRGRIISGANVLTF	TGTGCCAGCAGCATTCTCAGGGGGCGAATAATCTCTGGGGCCAACGTCCTGACTTTC
.	TRBV7-8	TRBJ2-3	TRBD2	15	CASSQSGGFTDTQYF	TGTGCCAGCAGCCAAAGCGGGGGGTTCACAGATACGCAGTATTTT
.	TRBV7-3	TRBJ2-2	.	13	CASSLFRSGELFF	TGTGCCAGCAGCTTATTTAGATCCGGGGAGCTGTTTTTT
.	TRBV11-2	TRBJ1-3	.	16	CASSFVAPRSGNTIYF	TGTGCCAGCAGCTTCGTAGCACCCCGAAGTGGAAACACCATATATTTT
.	TRBV9	TRBJ2-3	TRBD2	15	CASSAGGSGTDTQYF	TGTGCCAGCAGCGCGGGGGGATCGGGCACAGATACGCAGTATTTT
.	TRBV25-1	TRBJ2-1	.	15	CASILTSCSYNEQFF	TGTGCCAGCATCCTCACTAGCTGCTCCTACAATGAGCAGTTCTTC
.	TRBV5-1	TRBJ1-4	.	14	CASSFGRGGEKLFF	TGCGCCAGCAGCTTCGGGAGGGGAGGTGAAAAACTGTTTTTT
.	TRBV3-1/TRBV3-2	TRBJ2-1	.	15	CASSPARTGNNEQFF	TGTGCCAGCAGTCCAGCCCGAACAGGGAACAATGAGCAGTTCTTC
.	TRBV6-2/TRBV6-3	TRBJ2-4	.	19	CASSFPGQSGSLAKNIQYF	TGTGCCAGCAGTTTTCCGGGACAATCAGGCTCCCTAGCCAAAAACATTCAGTACTTC
.	TRBV11-3	TRBJ2-3	.	14	CASSSRLSPDTQYF	TGTGCCAGCAGTTCACGACTAAGCCCAGATACGCAGTATTTT
.	TRBV6-5	TRBJ2-7	.	11	CASNVVDEQYF	TGTGCCAGCAACGTAGTAGACGAGCAGTACTTC
.	TRBV6-5	TRBJ2-5	.	15	CASSRSRSRQETQYF	TGTGCCAGCAGTCGGAGCCGGTCTAGACAAGAGACCCAGTACTTC